This T cell receptor (beta chain) is from a study of blood T cells in healthy people across ages. A second PCR of about 7 to 12 cycles used a sample-barcoded 5' primer and a J-beta primer mix. One entry per CDR3 protein, called by TCRdb with MiXCR from the 5' RACE reads. This table holds hundreds of thousands of distinct CDR3 sequences, 55% to 70% found once. The CDR3 covers 11 residues. CDR1 is ENHRY, CDR2 SYGVKD, per germline. V lost 3 bases and J 7 bases, leaving 6 bases between the germline ends. Only a few counts were recorded for this clonotype. Sequenced input: blood. This TCR was recovered from a man aged 25-40 years in good health. The chain uses TRBV10-3 and TRBJ2-5; D uncertain. CDR3 sequence (DNA): TGTGCCATCAGTGACGCTGGGACCCAGTACTTC. This codes for CAISDAGTQYF.